The clone carrying this TCR beta chain was seen a handful of times. The CDR3 consists of 12 residues. Trimming stripped 8 bases from V and 2 bases from J, with 10 bases between. Germline assignment: CDR1 MDHEN and CDR2 SYDVKM. The sample comes from a study of blood T cell repertoires in COVID-19. Study-level background: The United States, Italy and Spain provided the acute and convalescent COVID-19 samples.

Measured with immunoSEQ multiplex PCR; TCRdb has only the in-frame clones, and not every one. The sample holds 110,000 to 150,000 clones, more than 80% seen once. The TCR was taken from a woman aged 55-75 years with active COVID-19. The sample comprised peripheral blood. This chain connects TRBV28 to TRBJ2-7; weak D call: TRBD2 (5 bases). DNA for the CDR3: TGTGCCAGCGCTTTCGGGGCCTACGAGCAGTACTTC. This translates into CASAFGAYEQYF.